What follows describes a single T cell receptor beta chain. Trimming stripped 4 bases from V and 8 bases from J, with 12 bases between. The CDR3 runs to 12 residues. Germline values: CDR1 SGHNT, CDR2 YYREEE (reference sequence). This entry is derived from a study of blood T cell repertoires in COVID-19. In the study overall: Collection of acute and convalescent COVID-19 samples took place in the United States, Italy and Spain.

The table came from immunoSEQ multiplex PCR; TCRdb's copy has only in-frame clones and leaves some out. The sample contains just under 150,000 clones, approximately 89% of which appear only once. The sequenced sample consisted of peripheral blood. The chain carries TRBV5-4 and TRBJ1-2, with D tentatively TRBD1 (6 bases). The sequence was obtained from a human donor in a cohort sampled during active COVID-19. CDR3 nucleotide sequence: TGTGCCAGCAGCAACAGGGTGGAGGGCTACACCTTC. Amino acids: CASSNRVEGYTF.